Below are 32 T cell receptor beta chains sequenced from a single sample in a study of beta chain features in type 1 diabetes. Investigators reverse transcribed all isolated RNA, so they sequenced expressed TCRB transcripts. Profiling relied on immunoSEQ multiplex PCR, and the TCRdb table lists in-frame clones only, not all of them. The table has around 140,000 clones, over 8% seen once. The specimen was central memory CD4+ T cells from blood. These receptors all stem from a woman aged 40 to 49 in good health.

The V call is TRBV7-9, the J call TRBJ2-3; a weak D match, TRBD1 (6 bases). The V and J ends lost 8 bases and 5 bases respectively, with 17 bases between them. Germline CDR1 reads SEHNR; CDR2 reads FQNEAQ (reference sequence). The CDR3 length is 14 residues. CDR3 coding DNA: TGTGCCAGCGGGCCACAGGGTGGGGGAGATACGCAGTATTTT. Translated, it gives CASGPQGGGDTQYF.

This clone was counted only a few times. Just one base apart from a much larger clone, this may be a read error. This CDR3 is also generated by other DNA sequences in the sample. J is TRBJ2-5 and V is TRBV5-4; TRBD1 agrees at 7 bases. CDR1 is SGHNT and CDR2 is YYREEE in the germline V gene (reference sequence). This CDR3 comprises 13 residues. Trimming at V came to 3 bases and at J to 2 bases, leaving 1 base not matched to a gene. CDR3 in amino acids: CASSSGQQETQYF. Here the CDR3 DNA reads TGTGCCAGCAGCTCGGGACAGCAAGAGACCCAGTACTTC.

This chain uses TRBV5-1 with TRBJ1-3, with a weak D call TRBD1 (6 bases). Trimming removed 1 base from V and 2 bases from J, with 10 bases in between. Germline assignment: CDR1 SGHRS and CDR2 YFSETQ. The CDR3 covers 15 residues. The CDR3 region has the DNA TGCGCCAGCAGCTTGACAGGGAAGACTGGAAACACCATATATTTT. It yields the protein CASSLTGKTGNTIYF.

This clone was observed a few times. V and J are TRBV19 and TRBJ2-7, with TRBD1 identical over 8 bases. Trimming cost V 5 bases and J 3 bases; bases outside gene matches: 6. The CDR3 has 14 amino acids. Germline values: CDR1 LNHDA, CDR2 SQIVND (reference sequence). CDR3 protein: CASSSLTGGYEQYF. The CDR3 region has the DNA TGTGCCAGTAGTTCACTAACAGGGGGCTACGAGCAGTACTTC. Looking up the rest from reference TRBV19 and TRBJ2-7 gives the full variable domain: DGGITQSPKYLFRKEGQNVTLSCEQNLNHDAMYWYRQDPGQGLRLIYYSQIVNDFQKGDIAEGYSVSREKKESFPLTVTSAQKNPTAFYLCASSSLTGGYEQYFGPGTRLTVT.

This sequence joins TRBV7-6 and TRBJ1-1; no clear D. The germline V gene has CDR1 SGHVS and CDR2 FNYEAQ. Trimming removed 5 bases from V and 2 bases from J, with 9 bases in between. CDR3 size: 13 residues. DNA of the CDR3: TGTGCCAGCAGCAGTACAGAAAACACTGAAGCTTTCTTT. Translated: CASSSTENTEAFF.

The rearrangement links TRBV4-1 to TRBJ1-1; D perhaps matches TRBD1 (5 bases). Trimming stripped 0 bases from V and 5 bases from J, with 10 bases between. CDR1 MGHRA and CDR2 YSYEKL come from the germline V gene. The CDR3 extends over 14 amino acids. This CDR3 reads CASSQEPGSTEAFF. For the CDR3, the DNA is TGCGCCAGCAGCCAAGAACCAGGGTCTACTGAAGCTTTCTTT.

V usage is TRBV9 and J usage is TRBJ2-2, with 10 bases identical to TRBD2. The CDR3 has 17 residues. V dropped 7 bases and J dropped 0; count of bases not matched to a gene: 9. Germline CDR1 and CDR2: SGDLS and YYNGEE. CDR3 DNA: TGTGCCAGCGGGGGGATAGCGGGGGGCCCGAACACCGGGGAGCTGTTTTTT. Its protein is CASGGIAGGPNTGELFF. Combining the CDR3 with reference TRBV9 and TRBJ2-2 gives the whole variable domain DSGVTQTPKHLITATGQRVTLRCSPRSGDLSVYWYQQSLDQGLQFLIQYYNGEERAKGNILERFSAQQFPDLHSELNLSSLELGDSALYFCASGGIAGGPNTGELFFGEGSRLTVL.

In this sample, this clone turned up a few times. This chain joins TRBV5-1 and TRBJ1-3; the match to TRBD1 covers 7 bases. The CDR3 spans 16 residues. J gave up 0 bases and V 4 bases, and 7 bases lay outside the gene matches. Germline V gene lookup returns CDR1 SGHRS and CDR2 YFSETQ. The CDR3 DNA is TGCGCCAGCAGCCAACACGGGACAGCCTCTGGAAACACCATATATTTT. Its protein is CASSQHGTASGNTIYF.

Ten or more counts support this clone. The chain employs TRBV29-1 and TRBJ2-5; TRBD2 is a possible D gene (6 bases). Trimming took off 4 bases at V and 5 bases at J, with 11 bases between the two ends. Germline loops: CDR1 SQVTM, CDR2 ANQGSEA. This CDR3 has 12 amino acids. The CDR3 nucleotides are TGCAGCGTTGCCGGGGGTGCGGAGACCCAGTACTTC. Residues: CSVAGGAETQYF.

This clone was seen many times. This rearrangement joins TRBV2 to TRBJ2-7; D unclear. V lost 6 bases, J lost 5 bases, and 8 bases lay in between. The CDR3 length is 11 residues. The germline V gene encodes CDR1 SNHLY and CDR2 FYNNEI. This chain's CDR3 is CASRARDEQYF. CDR3 DNA: TGTGCCAGCAGGGCCCGGGACGAGCAGTACTTC. Filled out from reference TRBV2 and TRBJ2-7, the complete variable domain reads EPEVTQTPSHQVTQMGQEVILRCVPISNHLYFYWYRQILGQKVEFLVSFYNNEISEKSEIFDDQFSVERPDGSNFTLKIRSTKLEDSAMYFCASRARDEQYFGPGTRLTVT.

This clone was observed at least ten times. The rearrangement links TRBV11-2 to TRBJ2-1, with 10 bases matching TRBD2. The V gene end was trimmed by 5 bases and the J gene end by 6 bases; junction bases not matched to a gene: 7. From germline, CDR1 is SGHAT and CDR2 FQNNGV. This CDR3 has 15 residues. The DNA for the CDR3 is TGTGCCAGCAGCGAGCGGGGGGGCCGTATCAATGAGCAGTTCTTC. It is translated as CASSERGGRINEQFF.

The chain combines TRBV6-6 with TRBJ2-1, with TRBD1 matching over 9 bases. V shed 6 bases, J shed 1 base, and the junction held 7 bases outside the gene matches. Germline V gives CDR1 MNHNY, CDR2 SVGAGI (reference sequence). The length of the CDR3 is 16 residues. CDR3 in DNA: TGTGCCAGCAGACGGGACGGGACAGGGTCCTACAATGAGCAGTTCTTC. Translation gives CASRRDGTGSYNEQFF.

The rearrangement uses TRBV10-3 and TRBJ1-1, with 10 bases aligning to TRBD1. Germline CDR1 is ENHRY and CDR2 is SYGVKD. The CDR3 is 15 amino acids. V dropped 6 bases and J dropped 0; count of bases not matched to a gene: 4. The CDR3 sequence is CAISPGTGVNTEAFF. In nucleotides, the CDR3 is TGTGCCATCAGCCCCGGGACAGGGGTGAACACTGAAGCTTTCTTT.

The chain joins TRBV7-2 to TRBJ2-3; TRBD2 aligns across 15 bases. V shed 5 bases, J shed 2 bases, and the junction held 8 bases outside the gene matches. Germline CDR1 reads SGHTA; CDR2 reads FQGNSA. This CDR3 has 18 amino acids. CDR3 protein: CASSPGLAGGRYTDTQYF. The CDR3 bases are TGTGCCAGCAGCCCGGGACTAGCGGGGGGCCGATACACAGATACGCAGTATTTT.

This clone was picked up a small number of times. V and J are TRBV2 and TRBJ1-5; D might be TRBD1 (5 bases). CDR1 is SNHLY, CDR2 FYNNEI, per germline. The CDR3 extends over 15 amino acids. V was clipped by 4 bases and J by 7 bases, with 17 bases between them. The CDR3 DNA follows: TGTGCCAGCAGTGCGCAGGGAGGGTCATACCAGCCCCAGCATTTT. Translating gives CASSAQGGSYQPQHF.

There are a few counts of this clone. The chain links TRBV9 to TRBJ2-2, with 7 bases that match TRBD2. The CDR3 contains 16 residues. Per germline, CDR1 SGDLS and CDR2 YYNGEE. V trimming: 1 base; J trimming: 6 bases; junction bases outside the gene matches: 9. The CDR3 is CASSVLRGGLSGELFF. CDR3 coding DNA: TGTGCCAGCAGCGTATTGCGCGGGGGTTTATCCGGGGAGCTGTTTTTT.

This clone was recorded a few times. This chain connects TRBV7-9 to TRBJ2-7; TRBD1 aligns across 11 bases. V was pared by 3 bases and J by 6 bases, with 7 bases of the junction left unmatched. The CDR3 has 15 amino acids. Per the germline V gene, CDR1 is SEHNR and CDR2 is FQNEAQ (reference sequence). CDR3 sequence reads: CASSLGQGGGFEQYF. The CDR3 DNA reads TGTGCCAGCAGCTTGGGACAGGGGGGAGGGTTCGAGCAGTACTTC.

The chain combines TRBV7-9 with TRBJ2-5; 7 bases agree with TRBD2. Germline loops: CDR1 SEHNR, CDR2 FQNEAQ (reference sequence). V lost 5 bases to trimming and J lost 5 bases; unmatched junction nucleotides: 11. This CDR3 is 15 amino acids long. This CDR3 is CASSPGEGGLETQYF. The CDR3 DNA is TGTGCCAGCAGCCCCGGGGAGGGAGGATTGGAGACCCAGTACTTC.

The chain links TRBV12-5 to TRBJ2-3, with TRBD2 identical over 11 bases. The V segment lost 5 bases and the J segment 4 bases; nucleotides outside the gene matches: 2. CDR3 length equals 14 residues. CDR1 and CDR2 (germline): LGHNT, FRNRAP. CDR3: CASGLSGGADTQYF. The CDR3 DNA reads TGTGCTAGTGGTCTTAGCGGGGGGGCAGATACGCAGTATTTT.

The V and J genes are TRBV7-2 and TRBJ2-1, with TRBD2 matching 9 bases. The CDR3 loop spans 13 amino acids. V gave up 2 bases and J gave up 9 bases; unmatched junction bases: 2. CDR1 SGHTA and CDR2 FQGNSA come from the germline V gene. CDR3 nucleotide sequence: TGTGCCAGCAGCTTACATAGCGGGGGTGAGCAGTTCTTC. It encodes CASSLHSGGEQFF.

The chain couples TRBV5-4 to TRBJ2-3; no clear D. This CDR3 has 13 amino acids. Per germline, CDR1 SGHNT and CDR2 YYREEE (reference sequence). V lost 1 base and J 6 bases, leaving 9 bases between the germline ends. The chain's CDR3 is CASSLYSDDTQYF. Written as DNA, the CDR3 is TGTGCCAGCAGCTTGTATTCAGATGATACGCAGTATTTT.

V usage is TRBV18 and J usage is TRBJ1-3, with unresolved D. The V end was cut by 3 bases, the J end by 3 bases, with 12 bases between. CDR3 length: 15 amino acids. Germline V lookup: CDR1 KGHSH, CDR2 LQKENI. DNA of the CDR3: TGTGCCAGCTCACCGGCGGGGAACATTGGAAACACCATATATTTT. The encoded protein is CASSPAGNIGNTIYF.

The CDR3 region is CASSDGRDSPLHF. CDR3 nucleotides: TGTGCCAGCAGTGATGGCAGGGATTCACCCCTCCACTTT. The chain carries TRBV2 and TRBJ1-6; D is perhaps TRBD1 (5 bases). Looked up from germline, CDR1 is SNHLY and CDR2 is FYNNEI. Trimming took off 3 bases at V and 8 bases at J, with 8 bases between the two ends. The CDR3 length is 13 residues.

This clone was observed a few times. The chain joins TRBV29-1 to TRBJ1-1; 10 nucleotides line up with TRBD1. The CDR3 is 13 amino acids. Germline values: CDR1 SQVTM, CDR2 ANQGSEA. V lost 7 bases and J lost 5; bases outside the gene matches: 7. CDR3 nucleotides: TGCAGCGCAGCAGGACAGGGGGAAACTGAAGCTTTCTTT. It encodes CSAAGQGETEAFF.

This clone was detected ten times or more. The chain has TRBV7-9 and TRBJ2-5; D is possibly TRBD2 (6 bases). CDR1 and CDR2 from the germline V gene are SEHNR and FQNEAQ (reference sequence). The CDR3 totals 16 residues. V was trimmed by 1 base and J by 2 bases, leaving 14 bases between them. The CDR3 here is CASSLDRGARQETQYF. The DNA of the CDR3 is TGTGCCAGCAGCTTAGATCGCGGGGCGCGACAAGAGACCCAGTACTTC.

The rearrangement joins TRBV5-1 to TRBJ1-4; perhaps TRBD1 as D (6 bases). The CDR3 length is 18 residues. V was pared by 6 bases and J by 6 bases, with 27 bases between. Germline values: CDR1 SGHRS, CDR2 YFSETQ. The CDR3 region has the DNA TGCGCCAGCAATCGGGGCCCTATCTTAGGGACATATCATGAAAAACTGTTTTTT. Translating gives CASNRGPILGTYHEKLFF.

This clone was observed a handful of times. J is TRBJ1-3 and V is TRBV7-2, with 7 bases aligning to TRBD1. Germline CDR1 reads SGHTA; CDR2 reads FQGNSA. The CDR3 has 17 amino acids. V trimming: 3 bases; J trimming: 6 bases; junction bases outside the gene matches: 14. CDR3 in amino acids: CASSFRGPGWIQNTIYF. As DNA, the CDR3 is TGTGCCAGCAGCTTTAGGGGGCCAGGGTGGATACAAAACACCATATATTTT.

This clone was seen repeatedly, ten times or more. Here the CDR3 DNA reads TGTGCCAGCACCCCGGGACTAGCGGGGGCCCTCACAGATACGCAGTATTTT. Amino acids: CASTPGLAGALTDTQYF. V usage is TRBV2 and J usage is TRBJ2-3, with TRBD2 identical over 14 bases. CDR3 length equals 17 residues. Germline-derived CDR1 and CDR2 are SNHLY and FYNNEI. Losses at the gene ends were 7 bases for V and 2 bases for J; bases not matched to a gene: 8.

This clone occurred many times. The chain combines TRBV19 with TRBJ1-1; D call uncertain. This CDR3 is 12 amino acids long. Looked up from germline, CDR1 is LNHDA and CDR2 is SQIVND (reference sequence). V gave up 1 base and J gave up 10 bases, with 10 bases separating them. The CDR3 nucleotides are TGTGCCAGTAGTATAGTGGCCGGGAGAGCTTTCTTT. Encoded protein: CASSIVAGRAFF.

With regard to this clone: Its ends do not fully match the called genes, so a read error is possible. The chain employs TRBV5-4 and TRBJ2-6, with D possibly matching TRBD2 (7 bases). Germline lookup yields CDR1 SGHNT and CDR2 YYREEE (reference sequence). The CDR3 loop spans 16 amino acids. CDR3 sequence (DNA): TGCGCCAGCAGCCAAGATGGGGGGGCAGGGGCCAACGTCCTGACTTTC. Translating gives CASSQDGGAGANVLTF.

This clone came up a few times. The chain links TRBV2 to TRBJ1-4, with D maybe TRBD1 (5 bases). The germline CDR1 and CDR2 sequences are SNHLY and FYNNEI. V dropped 7 bases and J dropped 4 bases, with 10 bases sitting between them. The CDR3 consists of 13 residues. Here the CDR3 reads CASIIQVNEKLFF. The CDR3 region has the DNA TGTGCCAGCATTATACAGGTTAATGAAAAACTGTTTTTT. Using reference TRBV2 and TRBJ1-4 for the parts outside the CDR3, the full variable domain is EPEVTQTPSHQVTQMGQEVILRCVPISNHLYFYWYRQILGQKVEFLVSFYNNEISEKSEIFDDQFSVERPDGSNFTLKIRSTKLEDSAMYFCASIIQVNEKLFFGSGTQLSVL.

This clone occurred many times. The gene calls are TRBV13 and TRBJ2-3; no reliable D call. Trimming pared 2 bases from V and 4 bases from J, leaving 13 bases between. This CDR3 region has 15 residues. Looked up from germline, CDR1 is PRHDT and CDR2 is FYEKMQ (reference sequence). The CDR3 region is CASSLSGGVPDTQYF. The CDR3 DNA follows: TGTGCCAGCAGCTTATCTGGCGGCGTCCCAGATACGCAGTATTTT.